Sequencing of this TCR beta chain was carried out in a study of blood T cell repertoires in COVID-19. About the research overall: Spain, Italy and the United States supplied samples that represented acute and convalescent COVID-19. T cells, B-cell-depleted T cells, or PBMCs supplied cDNA or gDNA.

CDR3 size: 16 residues. Germline CDR1 GTSNPN, CDR2 SVGIG (reference sequence). Losses at the gene ends were 0 bases for V and 2 bases for J; bases not matched to a gene: 4. Sequenced by immunoSEQ multiplex PCR; TCRdb stores in-frame clones only, minus some. In the table there are roughly 200,000 clones, approximately 80% of which are singletons. This clone was detected only once. The sequenced sample was peripheral blood. The origin of this receptor is an elderly woman with COVID-19, enrolled during active disease. The chain combines TRBV30 with TRBJ2-1; TRBD2 aligns across 10 bases. The CDR3 is CAWSVRLAGAYNEQFF. The CDR3 DNA reads as TGTGCCTGGAGTGTACGGCTAGCGGGGGCCTACAATGAGCAGTTCTTC.